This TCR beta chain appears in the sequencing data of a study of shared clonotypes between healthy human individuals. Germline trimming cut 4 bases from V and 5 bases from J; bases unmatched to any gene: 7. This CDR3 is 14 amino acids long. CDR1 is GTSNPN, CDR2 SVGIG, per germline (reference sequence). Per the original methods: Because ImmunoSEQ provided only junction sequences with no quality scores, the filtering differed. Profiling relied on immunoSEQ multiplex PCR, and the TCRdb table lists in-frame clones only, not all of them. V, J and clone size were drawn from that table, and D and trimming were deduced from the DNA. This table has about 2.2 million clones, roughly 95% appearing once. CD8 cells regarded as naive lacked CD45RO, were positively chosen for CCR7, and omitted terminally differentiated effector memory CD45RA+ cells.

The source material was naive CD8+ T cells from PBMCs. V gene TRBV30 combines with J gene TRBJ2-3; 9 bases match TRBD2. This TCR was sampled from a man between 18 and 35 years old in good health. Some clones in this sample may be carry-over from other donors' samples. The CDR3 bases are TGTGCCTGGACCCGCGGGAGGGCGGGAGATACGCAGTATTTT. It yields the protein CAWTRGRAGDTQYF. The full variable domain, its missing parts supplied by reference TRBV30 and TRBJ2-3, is SQTIHQWPATLVQPVGSPLSLECTVEGTSNPNLYWYRQAAGRGLQLLFYSVGIGQISSEVPQNLSASRPQDRQFILSSKKLLLSDSGFYLCAWTRGRAGDTQYFGPGTRLTVL.